This T cell receptor (beta chain) originates from a study of T cell responses to AZD1222 COVID-19 vaccine. Study-level findings and limits: Across the whole spike, CD4 TCRs peaked at regions 160-218 and 743-854. At baseline, just five or six AZD1222 recipients tested seropositive. After the peak T cell response, and only then, were repertoires sampled.

Concerning this clone: Its antigen is still unknown.

Per germline, CDR1 MNHNY and CDR2 SVGAGI (reference sequence). The CDR3 covers 15 residues. V lost 7 bases, J lost 4 bases, and 19 bases lay in between. Libraries were prepared by immunoSEQ multiplex PCR; TCRdb keeps only in-frame clonotypes and omits some of them. In the table there are about 120,000 clones, approximately 86% of which are singletons. This clonotype was obtained from an adult who received the AZD1222 COVID-19 vaccine. The chain employs TRBV6-6 and TRBJ1-2; D is perhaps TRBD1 (6 bases). The sample consisted of peripheral blood, taken 28 days after the second AZD1222 dose. In nucleotides, the CDR3 is TGTGCCAGCAATCCGTCAGGGGTGACCGGCTATGGCTACACCTTC. Translation: CASNPSGVTGYGYTF.